One and the same sample provided the 25 T cell receptor beta chains below, sequenced in a study of blood T cells in healthy people across ages. A second PCR of about 7 to 12 cycles used a sample-barcoded 5' primer and a J-beta primer mix. Using its own MiXCR run on the 5' RACE reads, TCRdb lists one record per CDR3 protein. This table holds 580,000 or so distinct CDR3 sequences, roughly 48% found once. The sample taken for sequencing was blood. The receptor set was obtained from a man older than 75 in good health.

V and J are TRBV3-1 and TRBJ2-1; D is ambiguous. V lost 0 bases and J 9 bases, leaving 6 bases between the germline ends. Germline V gives CDR1 LGHDT, CDR2 YNNKEL (reference sequence). The CDR3 runs to 12 residues. CDR3 in DNA: TGTGCCAGCAGCCAAGATTTCGGTGAGCAGTTCTTC. Its protein is CASSQDFGEQFF.

This clonotype was seen more than once but under ten times. The chain recombines TRBV7-9 with TRBJ2-5, with D unresolved. TRBJ2-7 matches the DNA end more closely, so the J call is doubtful. The CDR3 length is 12 residues. Germline CDR1 and CDR2: SEHNR and FQNEAQ (reference sequence). As DNA, the CDR3 is TGTGCCAGCAGCTCGGACCTCCTCGAGCAGTACTTC. It is translated as CASSSDLLEQYF.

This clonotype was observed a handful of times. This chain links TRBV5-5 with TRBJ2-7; D remains ambiguous. This CDR3 comprises 13 residues. Germline CDR1 and CDR2: SGHKS and YYEKEE (reference sequence). Trimming removed 0 bases at V and 1 base at J, with 5 bases between. The CDR3 region is CASSLEHSYEQYF. The CDR3, as DNA: TGTGCCAGCAGCTTGGAACATTCCTACGAGCAGTACTTC.

The CDR3 DNA sequence: TGTGCCAGCAGTCCAAGCCGGGTAAACATTCAGTACTTC. Translation gives CASSPSRVNIQYF. This rearrangement joins TRBV6-1 to TRBJ2-4; D gene ambiguous. The V end lost 5 bases, the J end lost 6 bases, and 11 bases lay between the germline ends. This CDR3 region has 13 residues. CDR1 is MNHNS, CDR2 SASEGT, per germline.

A few counts support this clonotype. The chain has TRBV4-3 and TRBJ2-1; D unresolved. V lost 0 bases and J lost 7, with 7 bases in between. CDR3 size: 13 residues. Germline V gene sequence: CDR1 LGHNA, CDR2 YSLEER. The CDR3 here is CASSQEPENEQFF. The CDR3 DNA reads TGCGCCAGCAGCCAAGAACCAGAGAATGAGCAGTTCTTC.

This clonotype has just a few counts. The V gene is TRBV5-1, the J gene TRBJ2-5, with D tentatively TRBD2 (6 bases). This CDR3 is built from 17 residues. V was trimmed by 0 bases and J by 4 bases, leaving 19 bases between them. Germline loops: CDR1 SGHRS, CDR2 YFSETQ. The DNA for the CDR3 is TGCGCCAGCAGCTTGGTTACTTCGAGTCGGGAGCCAGAGACCCAGTACTTC. Residues: CASSLVTSSREPETQYF.

The chain has TRBV20-1 and TRBJ1-2; TRBD1 is a possible D gene (6 bases). The CDR3 has 16 amino acids. Looked up from germline, CDR1 is DFQATT and CDR2 is SNEGSKA (reference sequence). Deletions cut 1 base from V and 7 bases from J, with 22 bases between. The CDR3 sequence is CSARGRDTTPGAGYTF. CDR3 bases: TGCAGTGCTAGAGGCCGGGACACCACTCCAGGGGCTGGCTACACCTTC.

Turning to this clonotype: Since a much larger clone is just one base distant, this may be a read error. This sequence joins TRBV12-3 or TRBV12-4 and TRBJ2-3, with D hard to call. The CDR3 has 14 amino acids. The CDR3 is CVSSFGQSTDTQYF. CDR3 nucleotide sequence: TGTGTCAGCAGTTTTGGTCAGAGCACAGATACGCAGTATTTT.

CDR3 DNA: TGCAGTGCTAGGGACAGGGGTTCGGGGCCCCAGCATTTT. Protein sequence: CSARDRGSGPQHF. The V gene is TRBV20-1, the J gene TRBJ1-5; 9 bases are shared with TRBD1. Germline V gives CDR1 DFQATT, CDR2 SNEGSKA (reference sequence). The CDR3 is 13 amino acids. V gave up 3 bases and J gave up 9 bases; unmatched junction bases: 6.

The chain is built from TRBV6-6 and TRBJ1-4; D is perhaps TRBD1 (6 bases). The CDR3 length is 13 residues. Germline V gives CDR1 MNHNY, CDR2 SVGAGI (reference sequence). V gave up 8 bases and J gave up 7 bases, with 14 bases separating them. CDR3 sequence reads: CASGRGGSEKLFF. CDR3 coding DNA: TGTGCCAGCGGCCGCGGGGGCAGTGAAAAACTGTTTTTT.

This clonotype was seen more than once but under ten times. A clone one base away is much larger, so this may be a read error. J is TRBJ2-4 and V is TRBV6-6; maybe TRBD2 (6 bases). The J call is in doubt because the DNA end fits TRBJ2-7 better. Germline loops: CDR1 MNHNY, CDR2 SVGAGI (reference sequence). This CDR3 comprises 13 residues. The CDR3 sequence is CAGKLGGKYEQYF. DNA for the CDR3: TGTGCCGGCAAGCTCGGAGGGAAGTACGAGCAGTACTTC.

This clonotype was found a few times. The chain joins TRBV29-1 to TRBJ1-1; D ambiguous. This CDR3 is 13 amino acids long. Trimming shortened V by 7 bases and J by 0 bases, and 12 bases separated the two germline ends. The V gene's germline CDR1 is SQVTM and CDR2 ANQGSEA. The CDR3: CSALTAMNTEAFF. The DNA for the CDR3 is TGCAGCGCTCTGACGGCCATGAACACTGAAGCTTTCTTT.

This clonotype was detected only a few times. The chain recombines TRBV20-1 with TRBJ2-3; TRBD1 aligns across 7 bases. The CDR3 has 17 amino acids. V dropped 0 bases and J dropped 2; count of bases not matched to a gene: 11. CDR1 and CDR2 (germline): DFQATT, SNEGSKA (reference sequence). The CDR3 protein is CSARDPGQRDFTDTQYF. The CDR3 DNA follows: TGCAGTGCTAGAGATCCGGGACAGCGAGACTTCACAGATACGCAGTATTTT.

The chain uses TRBV19 and TRBJ1-2; tentative D call: TRBD1 (6 bases). V lost 7 bases and J lost 2, with 17 bases in between. The CDR3 is 15 residues long. The V gene's germline CDR1 is LNHDA and CDR2 SQIVND (reference sequence). DNA of the CDR3: TGTGCCAGTACCATCGCGACAGGCCTAAACTATGGCTACACCTTC. This codes for CASTIATGLNYGYTF.

The J gene is TRBJ2-2, the V gene TRBV7-8, with 7 bases identical to TRBD2. Per germline, CDR1 SGHVS and CDR2 FQNEAQ. V lost 10 bases, J lost 1 base, and 6 bases stayed unmatched. This CDR3 is built from 14 residues. CDR3 sequence (DNA): TGTGCCATAAGACTAGCAGAGAACACCGGGGAGCTGTTTTTT. It codes for CAIRLAENTGELFF.

The V call is TRBV20-1, the J call TRBJ2-2, with D perhaps assigned TRBD1 or TRBD2 (5 bases each). The germline V gene encodes CDR1 DFQATT and CDR2 SNEGSKA (reference sequence). The V end lost 3 bases, the J end lost 0 bases, and 8 bases lay between the germline ends. This CDR3 region has 14 residues. CDR3 amino acids: CSASMGANTGELFF. CDR3 coding DNA: TGCAGTGCTAGTATGGGGGCGAACACCGGGGAGCTGTTTTTT.

This clonotype was observed a few times. The chain employs TRBV20-1 and TRBJ2-4; D could derive from TRBD1 or TRBD2 (5 bases each). CDR3 length equals 12 residues. CDR1 is DFQATT and CDR2 is SNEGSKA in the germline V gene (reference sequence). Trimming removed 6 bases from V and 11 bases from J, with 17 bases in between. For the CDR3, the DNA is TGCAGTGCCAGGACATGGAGAGGGGTTCAGTACTTC. Its translation: CSARTWRGVQYF.

The genes are TRBV6-2 or TRBV6-3 and TRBJ2-4; either TRBD1 or TRBD2 may fit D (5 bases each). Between the trimmed V and J ends, which lost 7 bases and 1 base, there was a span of 17 bases. The CDR3 has 16 amino acids. Germline V gene sequence: CDR1 MNHEY, CDR2 SVGEGT. The CDR3 sequence is CASTSGGGAAKNIQYF. The CDR3 DNA follows: TGTGCCAGCACCTCTGGAGGTGGGGCTGCCAAAAACATTCAGTACTTC.

This clonotype was detected only a few times. The gene calls are TRBV5-1 and TRBJ2-7; 8 nucleotides match TRBD2. Germline V lookup: CDR1 SGHRS, CDR2 YFSETQ. J lost 6 bases, V lost 0 bases, and 8 bases had no gene match. The CDR3 covers 15 residues. DNA for the CDR3: TGCGCCAGCAGCTTGGAGCTTAGCGGGACTATCGAGCAGTACTTC. Its protein is CASSLELSGTIEQYF.

The chain recombines TRBV12-3 or TRBV12-4 with TRBJ1-2; D is undetermined. The CDR3 is made up of 13 amino acids. V gave up 8 bases and J gave up 3 bases, with 13 bases separating them. This chain's CDR3 is CASVSGTDYGYTF. CDR3 DNA: TGTGCCAGCGTCTCCGGAACAGACTATGGCTACACCTTC.

The chain has TRBV7-2 and TRBJ2-7, with TRBD2 matching 12 bases. The CDR3 covers 18 residues. The germline V gene encodes CDR1 SGHTA and CDR2 FQGNSA. J was trimmed by 0 bases and V by 3 bases; bases with no gene match: 9. CDR3 in amino acids: CASSFGLAGPRNSYEQYF. CDR3 sequence (DNA): TGTGCCAGCAGCTTTGGACTAGCGGGACCTAGGAACTCCTACGAGCAGTACTTC. The complete variable domain, with remaining parts taken from reference TRBV7-2 and TRBJ2-7, reads GAGVSQSPSNKVTEKGKDVELRCDPISGHTALYWYRQSLGQGLEFLIYFQGNSAPDKSGLPSDRFSAERTGGSVSTLTIQRTQQEDSAVYLCASSFGLAGPRNSYEQYFGPGTRLTVT.

This clonotype was recorded at least ten times. The chain links TRBV6-6 to TRBJ2-5; 13 bases line up with TRBD2. The CDR3 runs to 16 residues. The ends lost 0 bases at V and 4 bases at J; junction bases unmatched: 2. The germline gives CDR1 MNHNY, CDR2 SVGAGI (reference sequence). CDR3 DNA: TGTGCCAGCAGTTACTCACTAGCGGGGGGGCGAGAGACCCAGTACTTC. Its translation is CASSYSLAGGRETQYF.

The chain combines TRBV29-1 with TRBJ2-3; the match to TRBD2 covers 11 bases. The CDR3 totals 15 residues. The germline gives CDR1 SQVTM, CDR2 ANQGSEA. Trimming at V came to 5 bases and at J to 3 bases, leaving 7 bases not matched to a gene. The CDR3 DNA reads as TGCAGCGTTTCCCCGACTAGCGGGGAGACAGATACGCAGTATTTT. Protein sequence: CSVSPTSGETDTQYF.

The rearrangement joins TRBV4-3 to TRBJ2-7, with 7 positions matching TRBD2. Unmatched junction bases numbered 6, after V lost 2 bases and J lost 5 bases. This CDR3 has 14 residues. CDR1 is LGHNA and CDR2 is YSLEER in the germline V gene. This CDR3 reads CASSQSPTSDEQYF. Written as DNA, the CDR3 is TGCGCCAGCAGCCAAAGCCCCACTAGCGACGAGCAGTACTTC.

This clonotype was seen only a few times. The chain's CDR3 is CASRPAGQSSYEQYF. The DNA for the CDR3 is TGTGCCAGCAGACCAGCGGGACAGAGCTCCTACGAGCAGTACTTC. The chain links TRBV27 to TRBJ2-7; possibly TRBD1 or TRBD2 for D (7 bases each). The V gene's germline CDR1 is MNHEY and CDR2 SMNVEV (reference sequence). The CDR3 spans 15 residues. V gave up 6 bases and J gave up 0 bases, with 15 bases separating them.